This T cell receptor (beta chain) was observed in a study of blood T cell repertoires in COVID-19. About the research overall: Donors in the United States, Italy and Spain gave samples during acute or convalescent COVID-19. In each case, the material was cDNA or gDNA derived from T cells, B-cell-depleted T cells, or PBMCs.

Under the authors' procedure: Cell counts per sample came from amplifying reference gene primers. This table comes from immunoSEQ multiplex PCR, and its TCRdb copy is limited to in-frame clones, with some not included. V and J calls and clone size follow that table, whereas D and trimming were derived from the DNA. In the table there are 210,000 or so clones, about 91% of which are singletons. V gave up 6 bases and J gave up 1 base; unmatched junction bases: 2. This CDR3 has 13 residues. Germline-derived CDR1 and CDR2 are SNHLY and FYNNEI. Sequencing was performed on peripheral blood. This receptor was identified in a man aged 30 to 45 with acute or convalescent COVID-19. The chain carries TRBV2 and TRBJ2-5, with 7 bases matching TRBD1. CDR3 coding DNA: TGTGCCAGCAGCCGACAGGGCCAAGAGACCCAGTACTTC. Residues: CASSRQGQETQYF.